Below, 25 T cell receptor beta chains from the same sample are listed, as sequenced in a study of early T cells in non-severe SARS-CoV-2 infection. TCRdb passed the 5' RACE reads through MiXCR, listing each CDR3 protein once. The sample has roughly 57,000 distinct CDR3 sequences, roughly an eighth seen once. The sequenced sample was whole blood, obtained at baseline. These TCRs come from an adult who was a healthcare worker with PCR-confirmed SARS-CoV-2 infection or an uninfected control (not recorded which).

The chain has TRBV11-2 and TRBJ2-3; D is undetermined. Germline V gene lookup returns CDR1 SGHAT and CDR2 FQNNGV. Trimming left V 4 bases short and J 1 base short, with 15 bases between. The CDR3 extends over 16 amino acids. The chain's CDR3 is CASSSAASRGTDTQYF. CDR3 bases: TGTGCCAGCAGCTCCGCGGCGAGTCGAGGCACAGATACGCAGTATTTT.

This clonotype was counted at least ten times. V gene TRBV11-2 combines with J gene TRBJ2-5; D not certain. CDR1 is SGHAT, CDR2 FQNNGV, per germline. The CDR3 spans 14 residues. The V end was cut by 4 bases, the J end by 1 base, with 10 bases between. The CDR3 loop is CASSSSGIQETQYF. The CDR3 DNA reads TGTGCCAGCAGCTCCTCTGGGATCCAAGAGACCCAGTACTTC.

The chain links TRBV5-1 to TRBJ2-1; 9 nucleotides agree with TRBD2. The junction had 12 bases not matched to a gene; V was cut back by 4 bases and J by 4 bases. The CDR3 sequence is 17 residues long. CDR1 is SGHRS, CDR2 YFSETQ, per germline. The CDR3 bases are TGCGCCAGCAGCCCCACTCCTAGCGGGACCTATTACAATGAGCAGTTCTTC. Its protein is CASSPTPSGTYYNEQFF. Complete variable domain (other parts from reference TRBV5-1 and TRBJ2-1): KAGVTQTPRYLIKTRGQQVTLSCSPISGHRSVSWYQQTPGQGLQFLFEYFSETQRNKGNFPGRFSGRQFSNSRSEMNVSTLELGDSALYLCASSPTPSGTYYNEQFFGPGTRLTVL.

In its sample, this clonotype was seen a few times. CDR3 residues: CASSKSQQGLNYGYTF. The CDR3, as DNA: TGTGCCAGCAGCAAATCCCAACAGGGGCTTAACTATGGCTACACCTTC. The V gene is TRBV21-1, the J gene TRBJ1-2; TRBD1 was called by the table and not checked on the DNA. TRBV21-1 is termed a pseudogene. The CDR3 is 16 residues long.

Remarks on this clonotype: A junction boundary mismatches the germline segment, possibly from a read error. The chain employs TRBV6-5 and TRBJ1-3, with D tentatively TRBD1 (6 bases). Per germline, CDR1 MNHEY and CDR2 SVGAGI. This CDR3 is 15 amino acids long. As DNA, the CDR3 is TGTGCTAGCAGTTACTCAGGGGTCTCTGGAAACACCATATATTTT. This sequence encodes CASSYSGVSGNTIYF.

This chain joins TRBV11-1 and TRBJ2-3; unclear D gene. This CDR3 region has 14 residues. In germline, CDR1 is SGHAT, CDR2 FQDESV (reference sequence). V was trimmed by 3 bases and J by 2 bases, leaving 9 bases between them. CDR3 sequence reads: CASSLATHTDTQYF. The CDR3 nucleotides are TGTGCCAGCAGCTTGGCCACCCACACAGATACGCAGTATTTT. Using reference TRBV11-1 and TRBJ2-3 for the parts outside the CDR3, the full variable domain is EAEVAQSPRYKITEKSQAVAFWCDPISGHATLYWYRQILGQGPELLVQFQDESVVDDSQLPKDRFSAERLKGVDSTLKIQPAELGDSAMYLCASSLATHTDTQYFGPGTRLTVL.

This clonotype was seen a handful of times. The CDR3 nucleotides are TGCGCCAGCAGCCCGGAGGGTCGAAACACCATATATTTT. It yields the protein CASSPEGRNTIYF. The V gene is TRBV5-1, the J gene TRBJ1-3, with D uncertain. V was cut by 4 bases and J by 5 bases, with 10 bases left in between. Germline lookup yields CDR1 SGHRS and CDR2 YFSETQ. The CDR3 extends over 13 amino acids.

This clonotype appeared many times. The chain couples TRBV6-4 to TRBJ1-5, with 10 bases that match TRBD1. The junction had 4 bases not matched to a gene; V was cut back by 7 bases and J by 1 base. The CDR3 contains 15 residues. Germline CDR1 reads MRHNA; CDR2 reads SNTAGT. CDR3 DNA: TGTGCCAGCAAACCGGACAGGGGGAGCAATCAGCCCCAGCATTTT. This translates into CASKPDRGSNQPQHF.

This clonotype has ten or more counts. The chain carries TRBV6-5 and TRBJ2-7; maybe TRBD1 (6 bases). There are 15 residues in the CDR3. V dropped 2 bases and J dropped 3 bases, with 14 bases sitting between them. Germline assignment: CDR1 MNHEY and CDR2 SVGAGI. This CDR3 is CASSYIQTGFYEQYF. The CDR3 bases are TGTGCCAGCAGTTACATCCAGACAGGCTTCTACGAGCAGTACTTC.

This clonotype was recorded at least ten times. The chain has TRBV7-6 and TRBJ1-1, with D maybe TRBD1 (5 bases). The CDR3 has 15 residues. V shed 1 base and J shed 4 bases, with 13 bases lying between them. In germline, CDR1 is SGHVS, CDR2 FNYEAQ. CDR3 protein: CASSLESRAGTEAFF. For the CDR3, the DNA is TGTGCCAGCAGCTTAGAGTCCAGGGCTGGCACTGAAGCTTTCTTT. Using reference TRBV7-6 and TRBJ1-1 for the parts outside the CDR3, the full variable domain is GAGVSQSPRYKVTKRGQDVALRCDPISGHVSLYWYRQALGQGPEFLTYFNYEAQQDKSGLPNDRFSAERPEGSISTLTIQRTEQRDSAMYRCASSLESRAGTEAFFGQGTRLTVV.

The sample holds a few counts of this clonotype. The rearrangement links TRBV20-1 to TRBJ1-6; D gene uncertain. The CDR3 extends over 12 amino acids. The V end was cut by 5 bases, the J end by 10 bases, with 12 bases between. CDR1 is DFQATT and CDR2 is SNEGSKA in the germline V gene (reference sequence). CDR3 protein: CSAPRQGSPLHF. The CDR3 DNA is TGCAGTGCTCCGCGACAAGGGTCACCCCTCCACTTT.

In this sample, this clonotype turned up a few times. The CDR3 DNA sequence: TGTGCCACCAGCAGAGATTCCCTTGCGAATGGCTACACCTTC. Amino acid sequence: CATSRDSLANGYTF. This sequence joins TRBV15 and TRBJ1-2; D gene uncertain. Trimming removed 0 bases at V and 6 bases at J, with 11 bases between. Germline V gene sequence: CDR1 LNHNV, CDR2 YYDKDF (reference sequence). The CDR3 runs 14 residues.

J is TRBJ2-1 and V is TRBV11-2; D tentatively fits TRBD1 or TRBD2 (6 bases each). Trimming pared 6 bases from V and 8 bases from J, leaving 20 bases between. This CDR3 contains 15 residues. Germline V gives CDR1 SGHAT, CDR2 FQNNGV. As DNA, the CDR3 is TGTGCCAGCAGGGGGAGGACAGACAGGAGGGATGAGCAGTTCTTC. Translating it yields CASRGRTDRRDEQFF.

In nucleotides, the CDR3 is TGTGCCAGCAGCCCCGAGGGAGGGGGCTCTGGCTACACCTTC. Encoded protein: CASSPEGGGSGYTF. The chain uses TRBV7-9 and TRBJ1-2; 7 nucleotides align to TRBD1. Germline-derived CDR1 and CDR2 are SEHNR and FQNEAQ (reference sequence). Trimming cost V 5 bases and J 7 bases; bases outside gene matches: 10. The CDR3 is 14 amino acids.

In this sample, this clonotype turned up a few times. V gene TRBV29-1 combines with J gene TRBJ2-7; D gene uncertain. The length of the CDR3 is 12 residues. Germline CDR1 and CDR2: SQVTM and ANQGSEA. Trimming shortened V by 5 bases and J by 8 bases, and 16 bases separated the two germline ends. The CDR3 is CSVYSGSSQQYF. DNA of the CDR3: TGCAGCGTTTACTCTGGCTCTTCTCAGCAGTACTTC.

This clonotype occurred many times. The chain recombines TRBV2 with TRBJ2-3; D uncertain. CDR1 is SNHLY, CDR2 FYNNEI, per germline. The CDR3 spans 12 residues. V was shortened by 8 bases and J by 8 bases, with 14 bases between the two germline ends. CDR3 in amino acids: CASESWGGTQYF. The CDR3 nucleotides read TGTGCCAGCGAATCCTGGGGTGGTACGCAGTATTTT.

The V gene is TRBV27, the J gene TRBJ1-2; D ambiguous. CDR3 length equals 12 residues. The V and J ends lost 4 bases and 8 bases respectively, with 11 bases between them. Germline V gives CDR1 MNHEY, CDR2 SMNVEV (reference sequence). The CDR3 DNA is TGTGCCAGCAGTTCCCTCTTAGGCGGCTACACCTTC. Protein: CASSSLLGGYTF.

The chain has TRBV21-1 and TRBJ2-7; TRBD2 is the table's D call, not checked against the DNA. TRBV21-1 is an annotated pseudogene. The CDR3 consists of 16 residues. CDR3 nucleotide sequence: TGTGCCAGCAGCAAAGGATCTAGCGGGAGCTCCTACGAGCAGTACTTC. This gives the protein CASSKGSSGSSYEQYF.

As for this clonotype: Germline and junction disagree at one end, which may indicate a read error. This sequence joins TRBV3-1 and TRBJ2-3; tentatively, D is TRBD2 (6 bases). Germline V gene sequence: CDR1 LGHDT, CDR2 YNNKEL (reference sequence). This CDR3 comprises 16 residues. The CDR3 loop is CASSQEKRAHTDTQYF. The CDR3 DNA reads as TGTGCCAGCAGTCAAGAGAAGCGGGCCCACACAGATACGCAGTATTTT.

The V and J genes are TRBV20-1 and TRBJ2-1; 7 bases are a match to TRBD2. Germline trimming cut 5 bases from V and 4 bases from J; bases unmatched to any gene: 5. This CDR3 has 13 residues. Germline loops: CDR1 DFQATT, CDR2 SNEGSKA (reference sequence). The CDR3 here is CSALSGTYNEQFF. The CDR3 DNA follows: TGCAGTGCTTTGAGCGGGACTTACAATGAGCAGTTCTTC.

This clonotype turned up a few times. The chain has TRBV7-9 and TRBJ2-3; no clear D. The CDR3 loop spans 14 amino acids. V was shortened by 6 bases and J by 0 bases, with 10 bases between the two germline ends. Germline-derived CDR1 and CDR2 are SEHNR and FQNEAQ (reference sequence). Written as DNA, the CDR3 is TGTGCCAGCAGTCGCTCAGGTAGCACAGATACGCAGTATTTT. Amino acid sequence: CASSRSGSTDTQYF.

This clonotype was detected many times. The CDR3 DNA is TGTGCCAGCAGCGTAGGGAAGAGGAGGGTGGTGACTAATGAAAAACTGTTTTTT. Translated, it gives CASSVGKRRVVTNEKLFF. The J gene is TRBJ1-4, the V gene TRBV9; D gene uncertain. The CDR3 covers 18 residues. The V gene's germline CDR1 is SGDLS and CDR2 YYNGEE. Trimming removed 0 bases from V and 2 bases from J, with 17 bases in between.

This clonotype showed up many times. This chain connects TRBV7-3 to TRBJ2-3; TRBD1 agrees at 8 bases. The trim removed 0 bases at V and 5 bases at J, leaving 4 bases unmatched. Germline V CDR1 and CDR2: SGHTA, FQGTGA. The CDR3 extends over 15 amino acids. The DNA for the CDR3 is TGTGCCAGCAGCTTAACTCGGGACAGGCAAGATACGCAGTATTTT. Its translation is CASSLTRDRQDTQYF.

This clonotype was seen only a few times. This chain joins TRBV11-2 and TRBJ2-7; D ambiguous. Germline V lookup: CDR1 SGHAT, CDR2 FQNNGV. CDR3 length equals 15 residues. V lost 5 bases to trimming and J lost 5 bases, with 19 bases between them. Written as DNA, the CDR3 is TGTGCCAGCAGCCGAAGATCTGGCAAGTATGACGAGCAGTACTTC. It is translated as CASSRRSGKYDEQYF.

This clonotype has ten or more counts. The chain uses TRBV5-1 and TRBJ1-1; unclear D gene. The V end was cut by 0 bases, the J end by 7 bases, with 10 bases between. The CDR3 has 13 residues. Germline V gene data show CDR1 as SGHRS and CDR2 as YFSETQ. The CDR3 here is CASSLEVKSEAFF. As DNA, the CDR3 is TGCGCCAGCAGCTTGGAGGTAAAGAGTGAAGCTTTCTTT.